The source of this T cell receptor (beta chain) is a study of post-analysis software for immune sequencing data. Concerning this clonotype: Its antigen is not identified.

Libraries were made from TCR beta cDNA, and they carried unique molecular identifiers. TCRdb used MiXCR to reprocess the PCR reads, holding one entry per CDR3 protein. The sample lists more than 450,000 distinct CDR3 sequences, roughly 47% occurring once. Findings of the study overall: Diversity measured as normalized Chao1 was significantly lower in multiple sclerosis patients than in controls. F measure showed strong co-clustering of same-batch samples.

The receptor's source is a girl aged 10-17 years with multiple sclerosis. The specimen was blood.

CDR3 in DNA: TGTGCCAGCAGTTACTCCTTTGTAGGGTTTGGGGATAGCTCCTACAATGAGCAGTTCTTC. As protein: CASSYSFVGFGDSSYNEQFF. The chain has TRBV6-5 and TRBJ2-1; D unclear. The CDR3 consists of 20 residues. With 0 bases removed from V and 0 bases from J, the gap between germline ends came to 21 bases. Germline V lookup: CDR1 MNHEY, CDR2 SVGAGI.